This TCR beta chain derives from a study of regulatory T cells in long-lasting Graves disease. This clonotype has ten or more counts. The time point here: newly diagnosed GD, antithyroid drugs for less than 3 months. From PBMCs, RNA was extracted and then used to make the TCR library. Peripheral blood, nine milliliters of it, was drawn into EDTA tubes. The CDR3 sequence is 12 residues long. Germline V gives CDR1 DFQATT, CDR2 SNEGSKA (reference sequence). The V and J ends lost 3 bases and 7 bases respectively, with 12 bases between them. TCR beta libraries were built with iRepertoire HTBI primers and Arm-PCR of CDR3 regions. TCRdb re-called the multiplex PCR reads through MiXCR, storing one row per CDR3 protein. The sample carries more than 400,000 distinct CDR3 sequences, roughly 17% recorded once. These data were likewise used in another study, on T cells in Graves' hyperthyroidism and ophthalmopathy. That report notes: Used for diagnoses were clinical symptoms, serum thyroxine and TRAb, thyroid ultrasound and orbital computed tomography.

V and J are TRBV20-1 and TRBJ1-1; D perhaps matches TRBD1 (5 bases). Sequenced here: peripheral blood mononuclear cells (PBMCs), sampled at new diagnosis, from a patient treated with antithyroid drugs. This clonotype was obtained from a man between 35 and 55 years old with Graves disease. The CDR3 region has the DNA TGCAGTGCTAGTAGGGGACCGAGTGAAGCTTTCTTT. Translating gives CSASRGPSEAFF.